This is a list of T cell receptor beta chains from one sample in a study of cytomegalovirus exposure and HLA in healthy donors. Sequencing used immunoSEQ multiplex PCR; TCRdb keeps in-frame clones, though not all of them. The data show around 100,000 clones, roughly a tenth seen once. The sample taken for sequencing was PBMCs. The receptor set was obtained from a man aged 35-49 years in good health and CMV-seropositive. Both conserved end residues are part of each CDR3. The D gene is left open where the match is weak. Part of the rows lack a size; the others show once, few, many or a class for expanded clones.

J | V | size | D | CDR3 | DNA
TRBJ1-3 | TRBV28 | . | TRBD1 | CASSFRQGLNTIYF | TGTGCCAGCAGTTTTAGACAGGGCCTTAACACCATATATTTT
TRBJ1-2 | TRBV25-1 | few | TRBD1 | CASTRPGQGGYTF | TGTGCCAGCACACGCCCGGGACAGGGCGGCTACACCTTC
TRBJ2-1 | TRBV2 | . | . | CASSPGIPEQFF | TGTGCCAGCAGTCCAGGGATCCCTGAGCAGTTCTTC
TRBJ2-7 | TRBV28 | . | TRBD1 | CASGTGFEQYF | TGTGCCAGCGGGACAGGGTTCGAGCAGTACTTC
TRBJ2-5 | TRBV7-9 | few | . | CASSLEGRETQYF | TGTGCCAGCAGCTTGGAGGGCCGGGAGACCCAGTACTTC
TRBJ2-7 | TRBV6-5 | . | TRBD1 | CASSRTGTYEQYF | TGTGCCAGCAGTCGGACAGGGACCTACGAGCAGTACTTC
TRBJ1-4 | TRBV10-3 | . | . | CAISESPPGGTNEKLFF | TGTGCCATCAGTGAGTCCCCCCCGGGGGGAACTAATGAAAAACTGTTTTTT
TRBJ2-1 | TRBV6-1 | medium-sized | . | CASSETGFGDEQFF | TGTGCCAGCAGTGAAACAGGTTTTGGGGATGAGCAGTTCTTC
TRBJ2-6 | TRBV4-2 | few | . | CASSQVEASGANVLTF | TGTGCCAGCAGCCAAGTAGAAGCGTCGGGGGCCAACGTCCTGACTTTC
TRBJ1-1 | TRBV6-4 | . | . | CASSPGVNTEAFF | TGTGCCAGCAGTCCGGGGGTGAACACTGAAGCTTTCTTT
TRBJ1-5 | TRBV5-8 | few | TRBD1 | CASSLIRTGFNQPQHF | TGTGCCAGCAGCTTGATACGGACAGGATTCAATCAGCCCCAGCATTTT
TRBJ2-1 | TRBV7-6 | . | TRBD2 | CASSPLREDEQFF | TGTGCCAGCAGCCCCCTCCGGGAGGATGAGCAGTTCTTC
TRBJ2-7 | TRBV7-9 | . | . | CASSPFWSSYEQYF | TGTGCCAGCAGTCCCTTTTGGAGCTCCTACGAGCAGTACTTC
TRBJ2-1 | TRBV29-1 | few | . | CSVERVGGTYNEQFF | TGCAGCGTTGAAAGGGTGGGAGGAACCTACAATGAGCAGTTCTTC
TRBJ2-1 | TRBV6-1 | few | TRBD1 | CASSLNRGSYNEQFF | TGTGCCAGCAGTTTGAACAGGGGCTCCTACAATGAGCAGTTCTTC
TRBJ1-1 | TRBV4-1 | . | . | CASSQVFAGNTEAFF | TGCGCCAGCAGCCAAGTGTTTGCGGGGAACACTGAAGCTTTCTTT
TRBJ2-7 | TRBV13 | . | TRBD2 | CASSEGLAVGDEQYF | TGTGCCAGCAGCGAGGGACTAGCGGTCGGCGACGAGCAGTACTTC
TRBJ2-2 | TRBV30 | few | . | CAWIGRAGELFF | TGTGCCTGGATCGGGCGGGCCGGGGAGCTGTTTTTT
TRBJ2-5 | TRBV10-3 | . | . | CAISVLGETQYF | TGTGCCATCAGTGTCCTCGGGGAGACCCAGTACTTC
TRBJ1-5 | TRBV28 | . | TRBD1 | CASSGGLQPQHF | TGTGCCAGCTCAGGGGGCCTTCAGCCCCAGCATTTT
TRBJ1-1 | TRBV27 | . | . | CASSLSTPFPTEAFF | TGTGCCAGCAGTTTATCGACTCCCTTCCCCACTGAAGCTTTCTTT
TRBJ1-4 | TRBV5-1 | few | . | CASSQGGAGEKLFF | TGCGCCAGCTCTCAAGGGGGGGCTGGGGAAAAACTGTTTTTT
TRBJ2-3 | TRBV5-1 | . | TRBD2 | CASSKTVAGGPEDTQYF | TGCGCCAGCAGCAAAACAGTAGCGGGAGGGCCAGAGGATACGCAGTATTTT
TRBJ2-5 | TRBV19 | few | TRBD2 | CASSHNRPGLAGYETQYF | TGTGCCAGTAGTCACAATCGCCCCGGACTAGCGGGATACGAGACCCAGTACTTC
TRBJ2-7 | TRBV5-1 | . | TRBD2 | CASRHGSGKGYEQYF | TGCGCCAGCAGGCACGGGAGCGGGAAAGGTTACGAGCAGTACTTC
TRBJ1-3 | TRBV2 | . | . | CASREEGVSGNTIYF | TGTGCCAGCAGGGAAGAAGGGGTCTCTGGAAACACCATATATTTT
TRBJ2-7 | TRBV5-1 | few | TRBD2 | CASSLALAGASYEQYF | TGCGCCAGCAGCTTGGCCCTAGCGGGAGCCTCCTACGAGCAGTACTTC
TRBJ2-3 | TRBV6-1 | . | TRBD1 | CASSEGTGGVDTQYF | TGTGCCAGCAGTGAAGGCACAGGGGGCGTAGATACGCAGTATTTT
TRBJ2-2 | TRBV6-5 | . | . | CATQADRGPPGELFF | TGTGCCACCCAGGCTGATAGGGGCCCTCCCGGGGAGCTGTTTTTT
TRBJ2-7 | TRBV6-5 | . | TRBD2 | CASSYAHGGGSYEQYF | TGTGCCAGCAGTTACGCCCACGGGGGGGGGTCCTACGAGCAGTACTTC
TRBJ2-7 | TRBV6-5 | . | . | CASSYSEVYEQYF | TGTGCCAGCAGTTACTCTGAAGTCTACGAGCAGTACTTC
TRBJ2-1 | TRBV6-6 | few | . | CASSSGVDEQFF | TGTGCCAGCAGTTCGGGTGTTGATGAGCAGTTCTTC
TRBJ2-7 | TRBV12-5 | . | . | CASGSSSYEQYF | TGTGCTAGTGGGTCAAGCTCCTACGAGCAGTACTTC
TRBJ2-7 | TRBV7-2 | few | TRBD1 | CASSLGDSYSYEQYF | TGTGCCAGCAGTTTGGGGGACAGCTACTCCTACGAGCAGTACTTC
TRBJ2-7 | TRBV18 | few | . | CASSIQGFTYEQYF | TGTGCCAGCTCTATACAGGGATTTACCTACGAGCAGTACTTC
TRBJ2-7 | TRBV27 | many | TRBD1 | CASSKTGGVREQYF | TGTGCCAGCAGTAAGACAGGGGGGGTAAGGGAGCAGTACTTC
TRBJ1-2 | TRBV5-6 | . | . | CASSFTGMDYGYTF | TGTGCCAGCAGCTTCACGGGGATGGACTATGGCTACACCTTC
TRBJ2-7 | TRBV7-8 | . | TRBD2 | CASSLETGGGLDEQYF | TGTGCCAGCAGCCTCGAAACGGGAGGGGGGTTAGACGAGCAGTACTTC
TRBJ2-1 | TRBV28 | . | TRBD2 | CASRSDRPSGSGNEQFF | TGTGCCAGCAGATCCGACAGGCCTAGCGGGAGTGGGAATGAGCAGTTCTTC
TRBJ1-2 | TRBV13 | . | . | CASSPDSYGYTF | TGTGCCAGCAGCCCCGACAGCTATGGCTACACCTTC
TRBJ1-4 | TRBV28 | . | . | CASTPQSAQEKLFF | TGTGCCAGCACCCCGCAGAGCGCGCAGGAAAAACTGTTTTTT
TRBJ2-1 | TRBV14 | . | TRBD2 | CASSPLAGRIYNEQFF | TGTGCCAGCAGCCCATTAGCGGGAAGAATCTACAATGAGCAGTTCTTC
TRBJ2-1 | TRBV21-1 | . | . | CASSTSRRDEQFF | TGTGCCAGCAGCACCTCTAGGAGAGATGAGCAGTTCTTC
TRBJ1-1 | TRBV4-3 | . | . | CASSQDGGTEAFF | TGCGCCAGCAGCCAAGATGGGGGGACTGAAGCTTTCTTT
TRBJ2-7 | TRBV7-9 | . | . | CASSLASDEQYF | TGTGCCAGCAGCTTAGCTAGTGACGAGCAGTACTTC
TRBJ2-7 | TRBV10-3 | few | TRBD2 | CAISEASGRSEQYF | TGTGCCATCAGTGAGGCTAGCGGGAGGTCCGAGCAGTACTTC
TRBJ2-3 | TRBV5-6 | . | . | CASSSSRQDWPDTQYF | TGTGCCAGCAGCTCTTCCCGACAGGACTGGCCAGATACGCAGTATTTT
TRBJ2-2 | TRBV28 | . | TRBD2 | CASSSGTSGPGELFF | TGTGCCAGCAGCTCCGGGACTAGCGGTCCCGGGGAGCTGTTTTTT